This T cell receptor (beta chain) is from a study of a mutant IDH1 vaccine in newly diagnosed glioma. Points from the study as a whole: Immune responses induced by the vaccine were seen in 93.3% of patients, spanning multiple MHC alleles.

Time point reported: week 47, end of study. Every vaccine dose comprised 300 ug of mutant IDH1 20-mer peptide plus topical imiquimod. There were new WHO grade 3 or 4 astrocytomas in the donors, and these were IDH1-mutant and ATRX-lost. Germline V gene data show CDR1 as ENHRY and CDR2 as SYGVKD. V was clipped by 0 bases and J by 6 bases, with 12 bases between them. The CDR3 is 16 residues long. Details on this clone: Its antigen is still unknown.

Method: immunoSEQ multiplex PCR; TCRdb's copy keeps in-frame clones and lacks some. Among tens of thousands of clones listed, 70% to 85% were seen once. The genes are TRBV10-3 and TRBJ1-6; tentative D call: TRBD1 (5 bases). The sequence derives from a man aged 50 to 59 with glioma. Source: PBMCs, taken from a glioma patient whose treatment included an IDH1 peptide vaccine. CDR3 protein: CAISESGVDGNSPLHF. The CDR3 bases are TGTGCCATCAGTGAGTCGGGGGTCGATGGTAATTCACCCCTCCACTTT.